Below are 13 T cell receptor beta chains sequenced from a single sample in a study of TIL therapy for anti-PD-1-resistant metastatic lung cancer. Time point meaning: pre-treatment sample, taken before nivolumab and TIL therapy. Tumor tissue came from excised metastases, mostly pleural nodules or supraclavicular lymph nodes. The libraries were made with immunoSEQ v3. Libraries were prepared by immunoSEQ multiplex PCR; TCRdb keeps only in-frame clonotypes and omits some of them. The sample carries more than 20,000 clones, 63% recorded once. The sequencing here drew on tumor tissue, taken at baseline. These receptors all stem from a woman aged 25-80 years with non-small cell lung cancer.

The chain couples TRBV7-9 to TRBJ1-1; D not resolved. CDR1 is SEHNR, CDR2 FQNEAQ, per germline (reference sequence). The CDR3 covers 11 residues. The ends were cut back, 5 bases at V and 7 bases at J, with 8 bases in the middle. The CDR3 is CASSPKDEAFF. The CDR3 coding sequence is TGTGCCAGCAGCCCCAAGGATGAAGCTTTCTTT.

This clone was observed a single time. The chain carries TRBV7-2 and TRBJ2-2, with D perhaps TRBD1 or TRBD2 (5 bases each). Trimming shortened V by 3 bases and J by 3 bases, and 11 bases separated the two germline ends. The CDR3 is 15 amino acids. CDR1 is SGHTA and CDR2 is FQGNSA in the germline V gene. The CDR3 loop reads CASSFLRDHTGELFF. The CDR3 nucleotides are TGTGCCAGCAGCTTTCTCCGGGACCACACCGGGGAGCTGTTTTTT.

The V gene is TRBV6-5, the J gene TRBJ2-1; tentative D call: TRBD1 (5 bases). The CDR3 loop spans 15 amino acids. Trimming took 0 bases from V and 5 from J, leaving 11 bases between them. Germline V CDR1 and CDR2: MNHEY, SVGAGI. CDR3 coding DNA: TGTGCCAGCAGTTACTCAGGGGCTCGGAACAATGAGCAGTTCTTC. Protein sequence: CASSYSGARNNEQFF.

This clone has more than one count but fewer than ten. This rearrangement joins TRBV19 to TRBJ1-2; 10 bases agree with TRBD1. This CDR3 is 13 amino acids long. Germline loops: CDR1 LNHDA, CDR2 SQIVND (reference sequence). V lost 6 bases, J lost 2 bases, and 0 bases stayed unmatched. The CDR3 region is CASRDRGNYGYTF. The CDR3 nucleotides read TGTGCCAGTAGGGACAGGGGGAACTATGGCTACACCTTC.

V usage is TRBV5-1 and J usage is TRBJ1-1; D is perhaps TRBD1 (5 bases). With 2 bases removed from V and 6 bases from J, the gap between germline ends came to 14 bases. The CDR3 loop spans 14 amino acids. The germline CDR1 and CDR2 sequences are SGHRS and YFSETQ. Written as DNA, the CDR3 is TGCGCCAGCAGCTTAGGGCAGGGAAGGGCTGAAGCTTTCTTT. It encodes CASSLGQGRAEAFF. The complete variable domain, with remaining parts taken from reference TRBV5-1 and TRBJ1-1, reads KAGVTQTPRYLIKTRGQQVTLSCSPISGHRSVSWYQQTPGQGLQFLFEYFSETQRNKGNFPGRFSGRQFSNSRSEMNVSTLELGDSALYLCASSLGQGRAEAFFGQGTRLTVV.

The gene calls are TRBV10-1 and TRBJ2-3; D remains unclear. The germline V and J ends were trimmed by 2 bases and 6 bases, with 3 bases remaining between them. The CDR3 is 11 amino acids. Germline V lookup: CDR1 WNHNN, CDR2 SYGVQD (reference sequence). The CDR3 is CASSEKDTQYF. The CDR3 nucleotides read TGCGCCAGCAGTGAGAAGGATACGCAGTATTTT.

The sample holds a few counts of this clone. The V call is TRBV15, the J call TRBJ1-3; D ambiguous. From germline, CDR1 is LNHNV and CDR2 YYDKDF (reference sequence). V lost 3 bases and J 0 bases, leaving 12 bases between the germline ends. The length of the CDR3 is 16 residues. The DNA of the CDR3 is TGTGCCACCAGCAGTAAGGGTCGTTCCTCTGGAAACACCATATATTTT. It is translated as CATSSKGRSSGNTIYF.

This chain connects TRBV7-7 to TRBJ2-5; 7 nucleotides agree with TRBD2. In germline, CDR1 is SSHAT, CDR2 FNYEAQ (reference sequence). The CDR3 has 15 amino acids. Germline trimming cut 4 bases from V and 3 bases from J; bases unmatched to any gene: 8. As DNA, the CDR3 is TGTGCCAGCAGCTCCCGACTAGCAGCAAAAGAGACCCAGTACTTC. Protein product: CASSSRLAAKETQYF.

This chain links TRBV11-2 with TRBJ2-2; no definite D call. V was shortened by 3 bases and J by 6 bases, with 14 bases between the two germline ends. This CDR3 spans 15 amino acids. Per the germline V gene, CDR1 is SGHAT and CDR2 is FQNNGV. CDR3: CASSLGFAGAGELFF. CDR3 DNA sequence: TGTGCCAGCAGCTTGGGGTTCGCCGGCGCCGGGGAGCTGTTTTTT.

The rearrangement uses TRBV7-6 and TRBJ2-1; 9 bases are a match to TRBD2. V lost 1 base, J lost 4 bases, and 2 bases stayed unmatched. Germline V CDR1 and CDR2: SGHVS, FNYEAQ. The CDR3 has 15 residues. The CDR3 spells CASSLVSGRYNEQFF. The CDR3 DNA is TGTGCCAGCAGCTTAGTGAGCGGGAGGTACAATGAGCAGTTCTTC.

This clone appeared a single time. The chain carries TRBV10-1 and TRBJ2-1; D not certain. CDR3 length equals 12 residues. Germline CDR1 WNHNN, CDR2 SYGVQD (reference sequence). V shed 3 bases and J shed 8 bases, with 8 bases lying between them. The CDR3 sequence is CASSEFSYEQFF. CDR3 nucleotides: TGCGCCAGCAGTGAATTTTCTTATGAGCAGTTCTTC.

V usage is TRBV6-1 and J usage is TRBJ1-5; D unresolved. This CDR3 is 12 amino acids long. V was cut by 4 bases and J by 7 bases, with 8 bases left in between. CDR1 is MNHNS, CDR2 SASEGT, per germline. The CDR3 bases are TGTGCCAGCAGTGCGGGGATGCAGCCCCAGCATTTT. This encodes CASSAGMQPQHF.

V is TRBV7-9 and J is TRBJ2-7; TRBD2 matches at 8 bases. The germline gives CDR1 SEHNR, CDR2 FQNEAQ (reference sequence). The CDR3 is made up of 15 amino acids. The J segment lost 1 base and the V segment lost 5 bases, leaving 7 bases of the junction unmatched. The CDR3 DNA reads TGTGCCAGCAGCCAGGGCGCTAGCGGGTCCTACGAGCAGTACTTC. Protein: CASSQGASGSYEQYF.